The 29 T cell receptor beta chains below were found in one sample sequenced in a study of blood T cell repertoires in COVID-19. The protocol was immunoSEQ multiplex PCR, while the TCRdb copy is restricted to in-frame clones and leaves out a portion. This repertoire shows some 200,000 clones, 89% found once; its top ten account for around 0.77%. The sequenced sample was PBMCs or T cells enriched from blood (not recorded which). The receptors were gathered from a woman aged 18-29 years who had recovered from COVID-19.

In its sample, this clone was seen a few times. CDR3 region: CASSNRGLTFYGYTF. The CDR3, as DNA: TGTGCCAGCAGTAACAGGGGCCTCACGTTCTATGGCTACACCTTC. The gene calls are TRBV28 and TRBJ1-2; TRBD1 aligns across 7 bases. The CDR3 totals 15 residues. Unmatched junction bases numbered 10, after V lost 5 bases and J lost 4 bases. The V gene's germline CDR1 is MDHEN and CDR2 SYDVKM.

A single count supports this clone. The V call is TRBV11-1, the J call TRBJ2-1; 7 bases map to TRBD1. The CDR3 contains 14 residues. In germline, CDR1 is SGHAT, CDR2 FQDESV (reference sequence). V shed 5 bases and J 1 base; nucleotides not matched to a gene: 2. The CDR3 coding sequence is TGTGCCAGCAGCCGACAGGGATCCTACAATGAGCAGTTCTTC. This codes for CASSRQGSYNEQFF.

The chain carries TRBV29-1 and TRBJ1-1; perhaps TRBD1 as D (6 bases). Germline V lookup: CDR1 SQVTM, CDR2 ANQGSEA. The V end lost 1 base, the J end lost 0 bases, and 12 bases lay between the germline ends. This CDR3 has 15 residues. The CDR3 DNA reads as TGCAGCGTTGAAGGCGGGGGGGCAGTGAACACTGAAGCTTTCTTT. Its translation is CSVEGGGAVNTEAFF. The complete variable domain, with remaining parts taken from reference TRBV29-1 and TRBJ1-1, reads SAVISQKPSRDICQRGTSLTIQCQVDSQVTMMFWYRQQPGQSLTLIATANQGSEATYESGFVIDKFPISRPNLTFSTLTVSNMSPEDSSIYLCSVEGGGAVNTEAFFGQGTRLTVV.

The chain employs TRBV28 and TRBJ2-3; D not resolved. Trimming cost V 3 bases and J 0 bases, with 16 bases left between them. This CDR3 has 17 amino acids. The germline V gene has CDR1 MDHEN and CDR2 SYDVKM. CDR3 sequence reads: CASSFGPPRGSTDTQYF. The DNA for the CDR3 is TGTGCCAGCAGTTTTGGCCCCCCCCGAGGCAGCACAGATACGCAGTATTTT.

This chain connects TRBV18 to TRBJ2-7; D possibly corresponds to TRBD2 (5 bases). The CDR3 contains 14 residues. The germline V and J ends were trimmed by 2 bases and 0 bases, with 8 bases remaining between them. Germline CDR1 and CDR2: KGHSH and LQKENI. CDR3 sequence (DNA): TGTGCCAGCTCACCAGGGAGTGACTCCTACGAGCAGTACTTC. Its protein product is CASSPGSDSYEQYF.

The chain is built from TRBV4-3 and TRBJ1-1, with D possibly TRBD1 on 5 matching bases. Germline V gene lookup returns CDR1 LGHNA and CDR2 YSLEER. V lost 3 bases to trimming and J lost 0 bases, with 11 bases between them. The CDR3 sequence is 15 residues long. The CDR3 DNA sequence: TGCGCCAGCAGCCATAGTGACAGCCTGAACACTGAAGCTTTCTTT. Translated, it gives CASSHSDSLNTEAFF.

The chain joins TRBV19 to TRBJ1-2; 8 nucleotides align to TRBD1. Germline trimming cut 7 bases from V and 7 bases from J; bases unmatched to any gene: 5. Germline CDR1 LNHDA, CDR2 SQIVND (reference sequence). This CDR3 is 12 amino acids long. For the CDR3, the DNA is TGTGCCAGTAAGGGCAGGGGGCCTGGCTACACCTTC. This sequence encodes CASKGRGPGYTF.

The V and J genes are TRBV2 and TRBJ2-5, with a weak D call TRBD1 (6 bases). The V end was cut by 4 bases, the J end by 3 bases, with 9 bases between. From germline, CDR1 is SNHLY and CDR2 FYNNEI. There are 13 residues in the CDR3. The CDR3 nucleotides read TGTGCCAGCAGTGCCACAGGGAAAGAGACCCAGTACTTC. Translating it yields CASSATGKETQYF.

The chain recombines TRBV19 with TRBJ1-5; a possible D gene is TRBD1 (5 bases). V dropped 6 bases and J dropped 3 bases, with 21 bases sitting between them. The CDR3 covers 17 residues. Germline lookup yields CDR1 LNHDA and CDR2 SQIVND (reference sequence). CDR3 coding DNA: TGTGCCAGTAGCCCCGAATGGCAGGAGGGGATCAATCAGCCCCAGCATTTT. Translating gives CASSPEWQEGINQPQHF.

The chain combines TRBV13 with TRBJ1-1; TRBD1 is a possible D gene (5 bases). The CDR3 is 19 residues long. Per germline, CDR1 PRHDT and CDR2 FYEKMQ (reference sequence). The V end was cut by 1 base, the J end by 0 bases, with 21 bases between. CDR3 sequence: CASSLAGPDTDLMNTEAFF. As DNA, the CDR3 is TGTGCCAGCAGCTTAGCCGGACCGGACACAGACCTCATGAACACTGAAGCTTTCTTT.

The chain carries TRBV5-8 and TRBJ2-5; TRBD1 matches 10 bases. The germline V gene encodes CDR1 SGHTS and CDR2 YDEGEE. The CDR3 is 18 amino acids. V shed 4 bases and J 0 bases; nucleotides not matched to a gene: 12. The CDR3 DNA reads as TGTGCCAGCAGCCCCGGGACAGGGGACCAAACATACCAAGAGACCCAGTACTTC. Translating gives CASSPGTGDQTYQETQYF. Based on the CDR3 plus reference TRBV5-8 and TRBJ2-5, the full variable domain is EAGVTQSPTHLIKTRGQQATLRCSPISGHTSVYWYQQALGLGLQFLLWYDEGEERNRGNFPPRFSGRQFPNYSSELNVNALELEDSALYLCASSPGTGDQTYQETQYFGPGTRLLVL.

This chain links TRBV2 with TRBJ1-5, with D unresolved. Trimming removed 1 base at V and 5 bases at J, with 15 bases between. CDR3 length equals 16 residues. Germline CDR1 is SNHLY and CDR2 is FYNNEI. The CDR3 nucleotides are TGTGCCAGCAGTGAAGGAGTTAGGGCGAGGGATCAGCCCCAGCATTTT. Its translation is CASSEGVRARDQPQHF.

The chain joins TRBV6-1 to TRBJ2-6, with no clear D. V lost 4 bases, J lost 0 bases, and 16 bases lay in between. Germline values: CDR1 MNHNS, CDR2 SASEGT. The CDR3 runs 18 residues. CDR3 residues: CASSARLGVGSGANVLTF. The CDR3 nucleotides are TGTGCCAGCAGTGCGCGGCTGGGTGTGGGCTCTGGGGCCAACGTCCTGACTTTC.

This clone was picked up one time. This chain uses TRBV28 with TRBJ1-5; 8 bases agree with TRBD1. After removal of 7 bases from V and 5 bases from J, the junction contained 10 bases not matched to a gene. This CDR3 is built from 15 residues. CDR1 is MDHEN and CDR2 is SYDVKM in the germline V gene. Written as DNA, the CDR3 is TGTGCCAGCACCCAGACAGGGGTCCTGCATCAGCCCCAGCATTTT. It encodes CASTQTGVLHQPQHF. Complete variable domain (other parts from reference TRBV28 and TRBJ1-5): DVKVTQSSRYLVKRTGEKVFLECVQDMDHENMFWYRQDPGLGLRLIYFSYDVKMKEKGDIPEGYSVSREKKERFSLILESASTNQTSMYLCASTQTGVLHQPQHFGDGTRLSIL.

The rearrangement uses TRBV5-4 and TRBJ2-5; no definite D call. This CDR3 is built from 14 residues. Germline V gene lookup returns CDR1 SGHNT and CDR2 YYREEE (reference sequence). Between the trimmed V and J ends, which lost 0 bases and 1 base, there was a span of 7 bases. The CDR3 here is CASSLDSLQETQYF. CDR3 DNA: TGTGCCAGCAGCTTGGACTCGCTCCAAGAGACCCAGTACTTC. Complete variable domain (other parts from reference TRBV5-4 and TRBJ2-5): ETGVTQSPTHLIKTRGQQVTLRCSSQSGHNTVSWYQQALGQGPQFIFQYYREEENGRGNFPPRFSGLQFPNYSSELNVNALELDDSALYLCASSLDSLQETQYFGPGTRLLVL.

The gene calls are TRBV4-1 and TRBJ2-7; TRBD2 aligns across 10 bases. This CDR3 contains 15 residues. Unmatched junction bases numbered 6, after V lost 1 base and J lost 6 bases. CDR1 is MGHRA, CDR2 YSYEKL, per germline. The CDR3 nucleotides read TGCGCCAGCAGCCAAGGGACTAGCGGACTCACCGAGCAGTACTTC. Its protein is CASSQGTSGLTEQYF.

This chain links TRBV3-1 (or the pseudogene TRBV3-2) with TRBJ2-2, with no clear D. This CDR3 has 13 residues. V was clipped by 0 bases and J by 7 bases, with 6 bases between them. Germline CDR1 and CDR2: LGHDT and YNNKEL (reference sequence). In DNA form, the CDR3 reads TGTGCCAGCAGCCAAGACAGGCGCGGGGAGCTGTTTTTT. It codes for CASSQDRRGELFF.

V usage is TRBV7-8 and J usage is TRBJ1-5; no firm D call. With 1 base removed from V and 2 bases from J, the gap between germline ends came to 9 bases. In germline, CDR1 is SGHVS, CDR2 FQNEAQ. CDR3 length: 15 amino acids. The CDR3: CASSLDRVGNQPQHF. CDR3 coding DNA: TGTGCCAGCAGCTTAGACCGCGTGGGCAATCAGCCCCAGCATTTT. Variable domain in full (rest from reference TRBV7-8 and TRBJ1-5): GAGVSQSPRYKVAKRGQDVALRCDPISGHVSLFWYQQALGQGPEFLTYFQNEAQLDKSGLPSDRFFAERPEGSVSTLKIQRTQQEDSAVYLCASSLDRVGNQPQHFGDGTRLSIL.

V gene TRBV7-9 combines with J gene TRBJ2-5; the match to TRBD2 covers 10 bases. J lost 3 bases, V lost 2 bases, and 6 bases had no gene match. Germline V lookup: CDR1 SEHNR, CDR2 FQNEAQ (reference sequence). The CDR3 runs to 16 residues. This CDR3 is CASSLPLAGVKETQYF. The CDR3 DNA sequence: TGTGCCAGCAGCTTACCTCTAGCGGGAGTAAAAGAGACCCAGTACTTC.

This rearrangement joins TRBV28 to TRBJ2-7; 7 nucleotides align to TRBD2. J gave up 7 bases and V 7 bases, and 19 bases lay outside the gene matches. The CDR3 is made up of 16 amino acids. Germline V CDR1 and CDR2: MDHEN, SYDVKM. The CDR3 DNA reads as TGTGCCAGCACCCCCCGGTATGGGGGAGGGCCCAATGAGCAGTACTTC. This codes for CASTPRYGGGPNEQYF.

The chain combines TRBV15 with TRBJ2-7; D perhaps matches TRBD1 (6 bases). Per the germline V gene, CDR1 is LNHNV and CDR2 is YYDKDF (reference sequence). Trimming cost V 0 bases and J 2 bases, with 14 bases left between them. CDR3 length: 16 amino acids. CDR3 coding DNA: TGTGCCACCAGCAGAGAACTTTTGGGGGCCACCTACGAGCAGTACTTC. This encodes CATSRELLGATYEQYF.

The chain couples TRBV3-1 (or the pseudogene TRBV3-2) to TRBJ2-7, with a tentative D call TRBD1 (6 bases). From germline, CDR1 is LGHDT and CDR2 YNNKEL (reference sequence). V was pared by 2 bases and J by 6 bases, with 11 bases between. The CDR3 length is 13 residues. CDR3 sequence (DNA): TGTGCCAGCAGCCAACTAGGACAGAGCGAGCAGTACTTC. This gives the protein CASSQLGQSEQYF.

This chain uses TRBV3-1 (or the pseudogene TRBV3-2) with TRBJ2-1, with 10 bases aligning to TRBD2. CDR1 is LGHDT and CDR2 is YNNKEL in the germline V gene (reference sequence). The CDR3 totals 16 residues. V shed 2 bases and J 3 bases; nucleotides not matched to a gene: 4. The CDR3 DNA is TGTGCCAGCAGCCAACAAGGACTAGCGGACTACAATGAGCAGTTCTTC. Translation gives CASSQQGLADYNEQFF.

This chain's CDR3 is CASSLYGGLGLAGGPPDTQYF. The CDR3 coding sequence is TGTGCCAGCAGTTTATATGGGGGGCTGGGGCTAGCGGGAGGGCCCCCAGATACGCAGTATTTT. V gene TRBV28 combines with J gene TRBJ2-3; 12 bases align to TRBD2. The germline V gene has CDR1 MDHEN and CDR2 SYDVKM. Germline trimming cut 1 base from V and 4 bases from J; bases unmatched to any gene: 18. The CDR3 has 21 amino acids.

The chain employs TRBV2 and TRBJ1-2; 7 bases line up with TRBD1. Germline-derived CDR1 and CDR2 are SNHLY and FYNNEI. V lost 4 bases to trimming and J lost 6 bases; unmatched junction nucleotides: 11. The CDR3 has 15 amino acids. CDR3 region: CASSGKDRTSNGYTF. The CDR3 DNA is TGTGCCAGCAGTGGTAAGGACAGGACGAGCAATGGCTACACCTTC.

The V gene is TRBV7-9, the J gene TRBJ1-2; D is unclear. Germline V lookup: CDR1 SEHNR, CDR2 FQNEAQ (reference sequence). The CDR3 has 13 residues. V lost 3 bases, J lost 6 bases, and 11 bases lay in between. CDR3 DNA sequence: TGTGCCAGCAGCTTGGGCCATCAGGATGGCTACACCTTC. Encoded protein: CASSLGHQDGYTF.

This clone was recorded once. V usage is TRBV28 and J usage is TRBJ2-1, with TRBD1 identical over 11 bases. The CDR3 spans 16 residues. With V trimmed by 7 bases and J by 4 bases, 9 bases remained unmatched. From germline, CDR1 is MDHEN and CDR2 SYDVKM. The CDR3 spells CASTLPGTGGYNEQFF. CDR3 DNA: TGTGCCAGCACCCTGCCCGGGACAGGGGGTTACAATGAGCAGTTCTTC. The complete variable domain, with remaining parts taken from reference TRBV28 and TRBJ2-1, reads DVKVTQSSRYLVKRTGEKVFLECVQDMDHENMFWYRQDPGLGLRLIYFSYDVKMKEKGDIPEGYSVSREKKERFSLILESASTNQTSMYLCASTLPGTGGYNEQFFGPGTRLTVL.

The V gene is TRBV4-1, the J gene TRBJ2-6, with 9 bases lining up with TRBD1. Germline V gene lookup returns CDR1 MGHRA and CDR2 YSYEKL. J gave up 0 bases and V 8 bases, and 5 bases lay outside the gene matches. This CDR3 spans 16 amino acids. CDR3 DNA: TGCGCCAGCCACAGGGGGCTGTCCTCTGGGGCCAACGTCCTGACTTTC. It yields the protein CASHRGLSSGANVLTF.

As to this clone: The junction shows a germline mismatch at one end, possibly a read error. CDR3 sequence reads: CASSQVVGGSPRDF. The CDR3 nucleotides read TGTGCCAGCAGCCAAGTAGTCGGGGGGAGCCCCCGGGACTTC. V gene TRBV3-1 (or the pseudogene TRBV3-2) combines with J gene TRBJ2-7; 7 bases match TRBD2. Germline assignment: CDR1 LGHDT and CDR2 YNNKEL (reference sequence). The CDR3 loop spans 14 amino acids.